This T cell receptor beta chain was recovered during a study of vaccination and CD4 T cells after COVID-19. Study in general: Post-COVID specimens were obtained a median about 100 days after diagnosis (range 35 to 161).

There are 18 residues in the CDR3. V dropped 2 bases and J dropped 0; count of bases not matched to a gene: 12. CDR1 is SGHTA, CDR2 FQGNSA, per germline. In regard to this clonotype: The antigen remains undetermined.

Stated treatment: roughly 11-day PBMC culture with coronavirus spike peptide pools or control peptides (ViraFEST assay). Via ViraFEST, peptide pools expanded antigen-specific T cells before TCR sequencing. Cultured CD4+ T cell DNA underwent sequencing with the Oncomine TCR Beta short-read assay. TCRdb recomputed calls from the PCR reads with MiXCR, one row per CDR3 protein. Found here are 10,000 to 15,000 distinct CDR3 sequences, just under 75% of them singletons; the top ten hold around 30%. V usage is TRBV7-2 and J usage is TRBJ2-7; TRBD1 matches at 8 bases. Sequenced input: CD4+ T cells from blood, cultured in vitro. The clonotype comes from a human donor who had recovered from COVID-19. The CDR3 reads CASSLFIRQGKSSYEQYF. CDR3 sequence (DNA): TGTGCCAGCAGCTTATTCATACGACAGGGGAAGAGCTCCTACGAGCAGTACTTC.